The clone carrying this TCR beta chain was recorded many times. The investigators amplified TCR beta CDR3 regions from RNA transcripts. Primed by the HTBI set, a first-round RT-PCR was run on the TCR CDR3. TCRdb itself ran the multiplex PCR reads through MiXCR, one entry per CDR3 protein. Among hundreds of thousands of distinct CDR3 sequences listed, roughly 14% were seen once. These data are taken from a study of T cells in Graves' hyperthyroidism and ophthalmopathy. Across the study: Peripheral blood specimens were obtained at initial diagnosis, prior to any treatment.

The germline V gene has CDR1 KGHDR and CDR2 SFDVKD. This CDR3 spans 19 amino acids. The V segment lost 3 bases and the J segment 4 bases; nucleotides outside the gene matches: 15. Each person with ophthalmopathy scored at least 3 on the Clinical Activity Score, reached NOSPECS grade 4 or higher, and had been ill under 3 months. Sample: blood. The sequence was obtained from a man aged 18 to 30 with Graves' ophthalmopathy. The chain couples TRBV24-1 to TRBJ2-1, with 9 bases identical to TRBD2. CDR3 sequence: CATSDRRGSGGRGYNEQFF. CDR3 coding DNA: TGTGCCACCAGTGATCGACGAGGTAGCGGGGGTCGTGGGTACAATGAGCAGTTCTTC.